Each of the 13 T cell receptor beta chains below was sequenced from the same sample in a study of B cell selection in AIRE deficiency. Conventional CD4 T cells were sorted as CD4+CD127+ cells. The protocol was immunoSEQ multiplex PCR, while the TCRdb copy is restricted to in-frame clones and leaves out a portion. The sample lists 20,000 to 25,000 clones, around 97% occurring once. The sample taken for sequencing was conventional CD4+ T cells sorted from PBMCs. The receptors were sampled from a human donor with AIRE deficiency.

The V gene is TRBV5-8, the J gene TRBJ1-5; maybe TRBD1 (6 bases). The CDR3 has 15 amino acids. The V end was cut by 2 bases, the J end by 9 bases, with 18 bases between. From germline, CDR1 is SGHTS and CDR2 YDEGEE. In nucleotides, the CDR3 is TGTGCCAGCAGCTTCCCGTCAGGGGAAATTTTGCCCCAGCATTTT. It is translated as CASSFPSGEILPQHF.

This chain links TRBV6-6 with TRBJ2-1; D is possibly TRBD2 (6 bases). CDR1 and CDR2 from the germline V gene are MNHNY and SVGAGI (reference sequence). The CDR3 extends over 14 amino acids. Trimming pared 0 bases from V and 8 bases from J, leaving 11 bases between. CDR3 region: CASSYSAGLHEQFF. In DNA, the CDR3 is TGTGCCAGCAGTTACTCGGCGGGACTCCATGAGCAGTTCTTC.

CDR3 residues: CASSPPALAKNIQYF. For the CDR3, the DNA is TGCGCCAGCAGCCCCCCAGCATTAGCCAAAAACATTCAGTACTTC. The rearrangement uses TRBV4-1 and TRBJ2-4; D is unclear. The CDR3 sequence is 15 residues long. The germline V gene encodes CDR1 MGHRA and CDR2 YSYEKL. Trimming left V 4 bases short and J 0 bases short, with 10 bases between.

This clone has only one observation. The V call is TRBV18, the J call TRBJ2-1, with D possibly TRBD2 on 5 matching bases. The V gene lost 3 bases and the J gene lost 8 bases, with 11 bases spanning the gap. There are 13 residues in the CDR3. In germline, CDR1 is KGHSH, CDR2 LQKENI. CDR3 in amino acids: CASSPLLDHEQFF. As DNA, the CDR3 is TGTGCCAGCTCACCTTTACTAGACCATGAGCAGTTCTTC.

The chain combines TRBV12-5 with TRBJ2-7; 8 nucleotides agree with TRBD2. The CDR3 loop spans 14 amino acids. In germline, CDR1 is LGHNT, CDR2 FRNRAP. V gave up 6 bases and J gave up 9 bases; unmatched junction bases: 13. CDR3 in DNA: TGTGCTAGTGGCCCAGATAGCGGGGCGGGCGGGCAGTACTTC. It yields the protein CASGPDSGAGGQYF.

The chain couples TRBV4-1 to TRBJ2-3; D call uncertain. Trimming removed 1 base from V and 0 bases from J, with 8 bases in between. Germline V gene sequence: CDR1 MGHRA, CDR2 YSYEKL. This CDR3 region has 15 residues. CDR3 DNA sequence: TGCGCCAGCAGCCAAGGTCATGCTAGCACAGATACGCAGTATTTT. Encoded protein: CASSQGHASTDTQYF.

The V gene is TRBV9, the J gene TRBJ1-1, with D maybe TRBD1 (5 bases). This CDR3 spans 14 amino acids. Germline loops: CDR1 SGDLS, CDR2 YYNGEE. V was trimmed by 0 bases and J by 3 bases, leaving 9 bases between them. The CDR3 nucleotides read TGTGCCAGCAGCGTAGAACCGGGGGACACTGAAGCTTTCTTT. Its translation is CASSVEPGDTEAFF.

The V gene is TRBV5-1, the J gene TRBJ2-2; 10 bases are a match to TRBD1. The junction had 14 bases not matched to a gene; V was cut back by 4 bases and J by 8 bases. The CDR3 has 17 residues. CDR1 SGHRS and CDR2 YFSETQ come from the germline V gene. CDR3 loop: CASSPTPDRGHMGELFF. The CDR3 region has the DNA TGCGCCAGCAGCCCCACCCCCGACAGGGGGCATATGGGGGAGCTGTTTTTT.

The J gene is TRBJ2-1, the V gene TRBV7-2; 8 positions match TRBD2. Trimming at V came to 5 bases and at J to 4 bases, leaving 4 bases not matched to a gene. CDR3 length equals 14 residues. Germline assignment: CDR1 SGHTA and CDR2 FQGNSA. CDR3 nucleotides: TGTGCCAGCAGCCCCAGACTAGCGTACAATGAGCAGTTCTTC. Translating gives CASSPRLAYNEQFF.

V and J are TRBV18 and TRBJ1-2; D gene ambiguous. In germline, CDR1 is KGHSH, CDR2 LQKENI. V was pared by 0 bases and J by 3 bases, with 8 bases between. CDR3 size: 14 residues. The CDR3, as DNA: TGTGCCAGCTCACCACCTGGTAGGGACTATGGCTACACCTTC. Translated, it gives CASSPPGRDYGYTF.

This chain links TRBV7-9 with TRBJ2-2; 9 nucleotides agree with TRBD1. This CDR3 has 16 residues. Germline-derived CDR1 and CDR2 are SEHNR and FQNEAQ (reference sequence). Trimming at V came to 2 bases and at J to 9 bases, leaving 10 bases not matched to a gene. CDR3 protein: CASSLPPTGGSRELFF. CDR3 coding DNA: TGTGCCAGCAGCTTACCCCCCACAGGGGGCAGCAGGGAGCTGTTTTTT. Combining the CDR3 with reference TRBV7-9 and TRBJ2-2 gives the whole variable domain DTGVSQNPRHKITKRGQNVTFRCDPISEHNRLYWYRQTLGQGPEFLTYFQNEAQLEKSRLLSDRFSAERPKGSFSTLEIQRTEQGDSAMYLCASSLPPTGGSRELFFGEGSRLTVL.

V usage is TRBV2 and J usage is TRBJ1-2; TRBD1 might be the D (6 bases). The CDR3 is made up of 13 amino acids. The ends were cut back, 6 bases at V and 6 bases at J, with 14 bases in the middle. Germline V gene sequence: CDR1 SNHLY, CDR2 FYNNEI. DNA of the CDR3: TGTGCCAGCAGGAAAGTAAGGGACAATGGCTACACCTTC. It is translated as CASRKVRDNGYTF.

The chain joins TRBV28 to TRBJ2-7, with D unclear. This CDR3 spans 16 amino acids. Germline lookup yields CDR1 MDHEN and CDR2 SYDVKM. V was pared by 7 bases and J by 0 bases, with 19 bases between. The CDR3 DNA reads TGTGCCAGCACCACCAGGCGCCTGCTGAGCTCCTACGAGCAGTACTTC. Its translation: CASTTRRLLSSYEQYF.